This T cell receptor beta chain was sequenced for a study of Ad26.COV2.S vaccination and SARS-CoV-2 variants. This CDR3 region has 15 residues. Germline-derived CDR1 and CDR2 are LNHDA and SQIVND (reference sequence). The V gene lost 6 bases and the J gene lost 0 bases, with 12 bases spanning the gap. TCRdb's copy holds only in-frame clones and misses some; the assay was immunoSEQ multiplex PCR. This table holds 97,000 or so clones, over 70% found once. Of note for this clone: The antigen remains undetermined.

Regarding the study as a whole: People given the vaccine had a wider spike-specific TCR breadth than placebo recipients did. Overall T cell responses may have been underestimated by the analyses of TCR breadth and depth. Participants given vaccine showed non-spike TCR breadth similar to that of placebo recipients.

The source is a human donor who had recovered from COVID-19. The specimen was peripheral blood, collected after recovery from COVID-19. The rearrangement joins TRBV19 to TRBJ2-4; D is ambiguous. This CDR3 reads CASREASVAKNIQYF. The CDR3 coding sequence is TGTGCCAGTAGGGAAGCCTCCGTAGCCAAAAACATTCAGTACTTC.